A single sample gave rise to the 30 T cell receptor beta chains below, sequenced in a study of T-cell memory formation after mild COVID-19. TCRdb reanalysed the 5' RACE reads using MiXCR and keeps one entry per CDR3 protein. The table lists over 45,000 distinct CDR3 sequences, 9.3% of them singletons. The sequenced sample was PBMCs or a T cell subset sorted from them (not recorded which). Receptor source: an adult woman who had mild COVID-19 (a few samples of this study predate the infection). Cell type and time point are not known.

The chain joins TRBV28 to TRBJ1-5, with 7 positions matching TRBD1. This CDR3 is built from 14 residues. Germline loops: CDR1 MDHEN, CDR2 SYDVKM. The trim removed 3 bases at V and 6 bases at J, leaving 5 bases unmatched. The CDR3 reads CASSFVTGPQPQHF. Here the CDR3 DNA reads TGTGCCAGCAGTTTTGTGACAGGGCCTCAGCCCCAGCATTTT.

This clonotype was seen ten or more times. This rearrangement joins TRBV7-8 to TRBJ2-2, with 7 bases fitting TRBD2. This CDR3 comprises 14 residues. Unmatched junction bases numbered 5, after V lost 5 bases and J lost 5 bases. Germline CDR1 reads SGHVS; CDR2 reads FQNEAQ. DNA for the CDR3: TGTGCCAGCAGCCCGTCGGGGGGAACCGGGGAGCTGTTTTTT. As protein: CASSPSGGTGELFF.

This clonotype was counted at least ten times. This chain connects TRBV7-2 to TRBJ2-7; 8 bases match TRBD1. Unmatched junction bases numbered 7, after V lost 4 bases and J lost 5 bases. Germline V gene data show CDR1 as SGHTA and CDR2 as FQGNSA. This CDR3 is built from 14 residues. The CDR3 bases are TGTGCCAGCAGCTCCAGGACAGGGACAAACGAGCAGTACTTC. Residues: CASSSRTGTNEQYF.

This clonotype occurred a few times. The chain carries TRBV7-2 and TRBJ2-2, with D possibly being TRBD2 (5 bases). Germline V gene lookup returns CDR1 SGHTA and CDR2 FQGNSA. This CDR3 contains 17 residues. V lost 3 bases and J lost 4, with 18 bases in between. Written as DNA, the CDR3 is TGTGCCAGCAGCTTCCCCCCCGGGCAGCGGTCCACCGGGGAGCTGTTTTTT. Its protein is CASSFPPGQRSTGELFF.

This clonotype appeared a few times. This rearrangement joins TRBV6-5 to TRBJ1-2, with D possibly matching TRBD1 (5 bases). The germline CDR1 and CDR2 sequences are MNHEY and SVGAGI. Trimming pared 8 bases from V and 3 bases from J, leaving 10 bases between. The CDR3 has 12 residues. Here the CDR3 DNA reads TGTGCCAGCGGAGGGGTATACTATGGCTACACCTTC. Amino acid sequence: CASGGVYYGYTF.

This chain joins TRBV5-1 and TRBJ2-1, with D hard to call. There are 13 residues in the CDR3. The germline gives CDR1 SGHRS, CDR2 YFSETQ. The V and J ends lost 0 bases and 5 bases respectively, with 6 bases between them. Written as DNA, the CDR3 is TGCGCCAGCAGCTTGGTTGGGGACAATGAGCAGTTCTTC. Its translation: CASSLVGDNEQFF.

CDR3 loop: CASSPRTAPLPSYTF. CDR3 sequence (DNA): TGTGCCAGCAGCCCCCGGACAGCACCTCTACCAAGCTACACCTTC. The V gene is TRBV7-8, the J gene TRBJ1-2; D is possibly TRBD1 (6 bases). Trimming removed 5 bases at V and 9 bases at J, with 22 bases between. The CDR3 is made up of 15 amino acids. CDR1 is SGHVS and CDR2 is FQNEAQ in the germline V gene.

This clonotype was detected once. The rearrangement links TRBV9 to TRBJ2-1; 7 bases line up with TRBD2. Germline V CDR1 and CDR2: SGDLS, YYNGEE. V shed 0 bases, J shed 9 bases, and the junction held 3 bases outside the gene matches. The CDR3 has 13 amino acids. In DNA form, the CDR3 reads TGTGCCAGCAGCGTAGACGCGGGAGTTGAGCAGTTCTTC. Amino acids: CASSVDAGVEQFF.

The genes are TRBV6-4 and TRBJ2-3; possibly TRBD1 for D (6 bases). CDR3 length: 14 amino acids. Per the germline V gene, CDR1 is MRHNA and CDR2 is SNTAGT. V lost 3 bases to trimming and J lost 0 bases, with 7 bases between them. The CDR3 reads CASSETGSTDTQYF. The CDR3 region has the DNA TGTGCCAGCAGTGAGACAGGTAGCACAGATACGCAGTATTTT.

Written as DNA, the CDR3 is TGTGCCAGCAGCCAAGTTAAGGGTGAAGCTTTCTTT. Its translation: CASSQVKGEAFF. J is TRBJ1-1 and V is TRBV14, with D uncertain. Germline-derived CDR1 and CDR2 are SGHDN and FVKESK. There are 12 residues in the CDR3. V gave up 1 base and J gave up 7 bases, with 7 bases separating them.

This clonotype came up many times. V and J are TRBV4-1 and TRBJ2-1; no reliable D call. The V end lost 0 bases, the J end lost 5 bases, and 8 bases lay between the germline ends. The CDR3 has 14 amino acids. Germline CDR1 MGHRA, CDR2 YSYEKL. The CDR3 sequence: CASSQDPIHNEQFF. CDR3 coding DNA: TGCGCCAGCAGCCAAGACCCGATTCACAATGAGCAGTTCTTC.

This clonotype occurred many times. The CDR3 sequence is CASSPGTGGDTQYF. CDR3 bases: TGTGCCAGCAGCCCCGGGACAGGGGGAGATACGCAGTATTTT. The chain uses TRBV7-2 and TRBJ2-3, with 11 bases identical to TRBD1. Trimming took 5 bases from V and 5 from J; bases not matched to a gene: 3. Germline loops: CDR1 SGHTA, CDR2 FQGNSA. The CDR3 length is 14 residues.

This clonotype was recorded at least ten times. Here the CDR3 DNA reads TGTGCCAGCAGCCCACTTTTAGAGACCCAGTACTTC. This codes for CASSPLLETQYF. J is TRBJ2-5 and V is TRBV7-9, with no clear D. Germline values: CDR1 SEHNR, CDR2 FQNEAQ (reference sequence). V gave up 5 bases and J gave up 4 bases, with 8 bases separating them. This CDR3 is 12 amino acids long.

The chain combines TRBV6-6 with TRBJ1-2; 9 bases are a match to TRBD1. V dropped 8 bases and J dropped 6; count of bases not matched to a gene: 13. The CDR3 consists of 15 residues. Germline V gives CDR1 MNHNY, CDR2 SVGAGI (reference sequence). CDR3 nucleotides: TGTGCCAGCCTCAGCGGGGCACAGGGGGCGAATGGCTACACCTTC. Protein product: CASLSGAQGANGYTF.

This clonotype was recorded at least ten times. This rearrangement joins TRBV18 to TRBJ1-2, with D possibly matching TRBD1 (6 bases). The CDR3 is made up of 11 amino acids. V lost 5 bases and J 14 bases, leaving 15 bases between the germline ends. The germline gives CDR1 KGHSH, CDR2 LQKENI. CDR3 DNA: TGTGCCAGCTCATCAGGACAGACGGGTACCTTC. It encodes CASSSGQTGTF.

The rearrangement joins TRBV11-2 to TRBJ2-3; 13 bases are a match to TRBD2. The germline V gene encodes CDR1 SGHAT and CDR2 FQNNGV. There are 18 residues in the CDR3. V dropped 0 bases and J dropped 4; count of bases not matched to a gene: 7. CDR3 coding DNA: TGTGCCAGCAGCTTAGATTCAGGACTAGCGGGGGAGTCAGATACGCAGTATTTT. It is translated as CASSLDSGLAGESDTQYF. The full variable domain, rest sourced from reference TRBV11-2 and TRBJ2-3, is EAGVAQSPRYKIIEKRQSVAFWCNPISGHATLYWYQQILGQGPKLLIQFQNNGVVDDSQLPKDRFSAERLKGVDSTLKIQPAKLEDSAVYLCASSLDSGLAGESDTQYFGPGTRLTVL.

The chain couples TRBV20-1 to TRBJ2-2; 8 bases fit TRBD2. The CDR3 runs to 14 residues. V trimming: 5 bases; J trimming: 1 base; junction bases outside the gene matches: 3. The germline V gene has CDR1 DFQATT and CDR2 SNEGSKA (reference sequence). CDR3 sequence (DNA): TGCAGTGCTGGGAGCGGGGGGAACACCGGGGAGCTGTTTTTT. Residues: CSAGSGGNTGELFF.

The chain employs TRBV19 and TRBJ2-1; D is unclear. CDR1 and CDR2 from the germline V gene are LNHDA and SQIVND (reference sequence). The CDR3 sequence is 14 residues long. Trimming pared 8 bases from V and 5 bases from J, leaving 16 bases between. CDR3 nucleotide sequence: TGTGCCAGTGGTCAAGTAGTGGCAAACAATGAGCAGTTCTTC. This codes for CASGQVVANNEQFF.

The rearrangement uses TRBV11-2 and TRBJ2-2; 9 nucleotides align to TRBD1. Unmatched junction bases numbered 8, after V lost 1 base and J lost 2 bases. Germline V gene data show CDR1 as SGHAT and CDR2 as FQNNGV. This CDR3 comprises 18 residues. The CDR3 DNA follows: TGTGCCAGCAGCTTAGCCGTCGGACAGGGGCGAAACACCGGGGAGCTGTTTTTT. Protein product: CASSLAVGQGRNTGELFF.

This clonotype came up many times. The chain combines TRBV10-2 with TRBJ2-1; TRBD2 is a possible D gene (6 bases). The V gene's germline CDR1 is WSHSY and CDR2 SAAADI. The CDR3 runs to 13 residues. Trimming removed 6 bases at V and 9 bases at J, with 15 bases between. CDR3 loop: CASSVTGLIEQFF. CDR3 sequence (DNA): TGCGCCAGCAGCGTCACGGGACTTATTGAGCAGTTCTTC.

The CDR3 region is CSARAPDRYNEQFF. For the CDR3, the DNA is TGCAGTGCTAGAGCGCCGGACAGATACAATGAGCAGTTCTTC. The chain recombines TRBV20-1 with TRBJ2-1; D might be TRBD1 (6 bases). Trimming left V 1 base short and J 4 bases short, with 11 bases between. The CDR3 has 14 amino acids. Germline V gene lookup returns CDR1 DFQATT and CDR2 SNEGSKA (reference sequence).

This clonotype was picked up a small number of times. The V and J genes are TRBV12-3 or TRBV12-4 and TRBJ2-1; no reliable D call. V dropped 5 bases and J dropped 5 bases, with 1 base sitting between them. This CDR3 comprises 10 residues. The CDR3 sequence: CASSHNEQFF. As DNA, the CDR3 is TGTGCCAGCAGTCACAATGAGCAGTTCTTC.

This clonotype appeared a few times. The rearrangement links TRBV5-1 to TRBJ2-5, with D maybe TRBD1 (5 bases). The CDR3 contains 14 residues. The V end lost 2 bases, the J end lost 6 bases, and 14 bases lay between the germline ends. Germline CDR1 is SGHRS and CDR2 is YFSETQ. For the CDR3, the DNA is TGCGCCAGCAGCTTTCAGGGTAGCTTGCAGACCCAGTACTTC. This codes for CASSFQGSLQTQYF.

There are a few counts of this clonotype. This rearrangement joins TRBV4-1 to TRBJ1-2; D not certain. The CDR3 is 13 amino acids. Trimming cost V 6 bases and J 0 bases, with 8 bases left between them. The germline V gene has CDR1 MGHRA and CDR2 YSYEKL. The CDR3 here is CASSGVANYGYTF. The CDR3, as DNA: TGCGCCAGCAGTGGGGTGGCTAACTATGGCTACACCTTC.

The CDR3 DNA follows: TGTGCCAGCAGTCCTAGCGGGAGTACCGAGACCCAGTACTTC. It codes for CASSPSGSTETQYF. The rearrangement uses TRBV11-3 and TRBJ2-5, with 10 positions matching TRBD2. The junction had 6 bases not matched to a gene; V was cut back by 6 bases and J by 5 bases. The germline V gene has CDR1 SGHNT and CDR2 YENEEA. The CDR3 is 14 residues long.

This clonotype was found a few times. The chain combines TRBV6-5 with TRBJ1-6; 8 bases match TRBD1. In germline, CDR1 is MNHEY, CDR2 SVGAGI. The CDR3 totals 14 residues. Losses at the gene ends were 6 bases for V and 11 bases for J; bases not matched to a gene: 9. Here the CDR3 reads CASSTGTGTAPLHF. DNA for the CDR3: TGTGCCAGCAGCACCGGGACAGGAACTGCACCCCTCCACTTT.

J is TRBJ2-7 and V is TRBV6-5, with D tentatively TRBD2 (5 bases). This CDR3 spans 14 amino acids. Germline-derived CDR1 and CDR2 are MNHEY and SVGAGI. V was pared by 5 bases and J by 3 bases, with 14 bases between. Here the CDR3 reads CASSMRVNYYEQYF. The CDR3, as DNA: TGTGCCAGCAGTATGAGGGTTAATTACTACGAGCAGTACTTC.

This clonotype was observed at least ten times. The V and J genes are TRBV5-1 and TRBJ2-3; D is unresolved. CDR3 size: 12 residues. V gave up 0 bases and J gave up 10 bases, with 9 bases separating them. Germline-derived CDR1 and CDR2 are SGHRS and YFSETQ. CDR3 nucleotides: TGCGCCAGCAGCTTGGATCAGGCCGCGCAGTATTTT. This translates into CASSLDQAAQYF.

V is TRBV24-1 and J is TRBJ2-6; a weak D match, TRBD1 (6 bases). Germline CDR1 KGHDR, CDR2 SFDVKD. V lost 7 bases and J 0 bases, leaving 18 bases between the germline ends. This CDR3 has 18 amino acids. CDR3 residues: CATSVGDRSPSGANVLTF. CDR3 nucleotides: TGTGCCACCAGCGTCGGCGACAGGTCCCCCTCTGGGGCCAACGTCCTGACTTTC.

The V call is TRBV18, the J call TRBJ2-1; D is unclear. Trimming removed 4 bases from V and 3 bases from J, with 7 bases in between. The CDR3 runs to 13 residues. The germline V gene has CDR1 KGHSH and CDR2 LQKENI. CDR3 amino acids: CASSQSDYNEQFF. In DNA, the CDR3 is TGTGCCAGCTCACAATCTGACTACAATGAGCAGTTCTTC.